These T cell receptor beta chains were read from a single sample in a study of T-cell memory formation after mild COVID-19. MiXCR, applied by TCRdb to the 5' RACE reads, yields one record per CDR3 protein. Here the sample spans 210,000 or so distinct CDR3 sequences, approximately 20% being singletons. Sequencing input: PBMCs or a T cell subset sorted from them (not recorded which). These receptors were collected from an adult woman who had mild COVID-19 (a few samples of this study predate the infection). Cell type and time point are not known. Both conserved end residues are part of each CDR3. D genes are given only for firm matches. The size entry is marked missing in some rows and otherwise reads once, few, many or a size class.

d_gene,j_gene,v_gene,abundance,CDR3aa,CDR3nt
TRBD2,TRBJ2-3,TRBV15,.,CATSREGNLAGDTDTQYF,TGTGCCACCAGCAGAGAGGGGAATCTAGCGGGGGACACAGATACGCAGTATTTT
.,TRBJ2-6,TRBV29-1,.,CSVGSVSGANVLTF,TGCAGCGTGGGTTCGGTCTCTGGGGCCAACGTCCTGACTTTC
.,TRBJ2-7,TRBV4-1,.,CASSPQTLGHYYEQYF,TGCGCCAGCAGCCCGCAGACCCTTGGACACTACTACGAGCAGTACTTC
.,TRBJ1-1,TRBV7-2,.,CASSLVGGGNTEAFF,TGTGCCAGCAGCCTCGTGGGGGGAGGGAACACTGAAGCTTTCTTT
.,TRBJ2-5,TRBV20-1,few,CSARDAGGETQYF,TGCAGTGCTAGAGATGCGGGTGGGGAGACCCAGTACTTC
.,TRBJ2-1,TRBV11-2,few,CASSPVGDEQFF,TGTGCCAGCAGCCCTGTGGGGGATGAGCAGTTCTTC
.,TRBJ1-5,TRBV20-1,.,CSAPGLTSGPQHF,TGCAGTGCTCCGGGACTGACCTCGGGGCCCCAGCATTTT
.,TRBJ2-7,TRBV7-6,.,CDSSLAPRAGEQYF,TGTGACAGCAGCTTAGCGCCCAGGGCAGGCGAGCAGTACTTC
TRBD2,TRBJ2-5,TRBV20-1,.,CSARGKREITQYF,TGCAGTGCTAGGGGGAAGCGGGAGATTACCCAGTACTTC
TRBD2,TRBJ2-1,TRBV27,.,CASSRSLAGKTGEQFF,TGTGCCAGCAGCCGTTCACTAGCGGGTAAAACTGGTGAGCAGTTCTTC
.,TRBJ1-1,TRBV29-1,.,CSVPSWVNTEAFF,TGCAGCGTCCCCTCTTGGGTGAACACTGAAGCTTTCTTT
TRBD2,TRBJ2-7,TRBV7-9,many,CASSLDGGRVSYEQYF,TGTGCCAGCAGCTTAGATGGCGGGAGAGTATCCTACGAGCAGTACTTC
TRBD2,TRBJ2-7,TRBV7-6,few,CASSFRLAGGFRHEQYF,TGTGCCAGCAGCTTCAGACTAGCGGGAGGCTTCAGACACGAGCAGTACTTC
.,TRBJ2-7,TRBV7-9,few,CASSRQISSYEQYF,TGTGCCAGCAGCCGACAGATATCCTCCTACGAGCAGTACTTC
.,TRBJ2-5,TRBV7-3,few,CASSSSVRGTQYF,TGTGCCAGCAGCTCTTCAGTAAGGGGGACCCAGTACTTC
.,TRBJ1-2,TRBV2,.,CASTSSANYGYTF,TGTGCCAGCACCTCCTCAGCTAACTATGGCTACACCTTC
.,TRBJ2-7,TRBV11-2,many,CASSPTMGQYF,TGTGCCAGCAGCCCCACGATGGGGCAGTACTTC
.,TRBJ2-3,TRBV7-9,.,CASRPGMTDTQYF,TGTGCCAGCAGACCAGGGATGACAGATACGCAGTATTTT
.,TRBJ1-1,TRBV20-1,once,CSARFRTRLNTEAFF,TGCAGTGCTAGATTTCGGACGCGGTTGAACACTGAAGCTTTCTTT
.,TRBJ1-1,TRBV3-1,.,CASSPFGGNTEAFF,TGTGCCAGCAGTCCCTTTGGGGGGAACACTGAAGCTTTCTTT
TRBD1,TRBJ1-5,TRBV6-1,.,CASMNSGQGNQPQHF,TGTGCCAGCATGAACTCGGGACAGGGGAATCAGCCCCAGCATTTT
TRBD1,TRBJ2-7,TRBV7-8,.,CASSSGTGGDEQYF,TGTGCCAGCAGCTCCGGGACAGGGGGCGACGAGCAGTACTTC
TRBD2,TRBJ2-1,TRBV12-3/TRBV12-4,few,CASRHSGGPYEQFF,TGTGCCAGCAGGCATAGCGGGGGGCCCTATGAGCAGTTCTTC
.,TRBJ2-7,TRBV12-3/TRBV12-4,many,CASSFEVGEQYF,TGTGCCAGCAGTTTTGAAGTAGGCGAGCAGTACTTC
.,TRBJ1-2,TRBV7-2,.,CASSLETVSVTPYTF,TGTGCCAGCAGCTTAGAGACAGTCTCCGTAACTCCCTACACCTTC
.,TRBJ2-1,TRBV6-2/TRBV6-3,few,CASMRYNEQFF,TGTGCCAGCATGAGGTACAATGAGCAGTTCTTC
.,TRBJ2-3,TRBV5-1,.,CASSPTRGVPDTQYF,TGCGCCAGCAGCCCGACAAGGGGCGTCCCAGATACGCAGTATTTT
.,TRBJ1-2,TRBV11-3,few,CASSPGFWGRSNYGYTF,TGTGCCAGCAGTCCTGGTTTTTGGGGGCGATCTAACTATGGCTACACCTTC
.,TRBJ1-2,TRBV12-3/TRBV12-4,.,CASSSSFGRGANYGYTF,TGTGCCAGCAGTTCATCCTTCGGACGGGGAGCTAACTATGGCTACACCTTC
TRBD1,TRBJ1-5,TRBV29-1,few,CSVGTGVNQPQHF,TGCAGCGTGGGGACAGGGGTCAATCAGCCCCAGCATTTT
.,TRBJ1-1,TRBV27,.,CASSTGRRKSEAFF,TGTGCCAGCAGTACCGGGAGGAGGAAAAGTGAAGCTTTCTTT
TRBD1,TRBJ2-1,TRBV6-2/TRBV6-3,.,CASSYMDRANEQFF,TGTGCCAGCAGTTACATGGACAGGGCTAATGAGCAGTTCTTC
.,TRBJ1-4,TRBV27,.,CASSAQGRTNEKLFF,TGTGCCAGCAGTGCACAGGGTAGGACTAATGAAAAACTGTTTTTT
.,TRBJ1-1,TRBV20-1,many,CSADKGGADTEAFF,TGCAGTGCGGATAAAGGGGGGGCGGATACTGAAGCTTTCTTT
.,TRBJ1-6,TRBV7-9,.,CASSFRRNNSPLHF,TGTGCCAGCAGCTTCCGGAGAAATAATTCACCCCTCCACTTT
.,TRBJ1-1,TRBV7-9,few,CASSLPTDSTEAFF,TGTGCCAGCAGCTTGCCTACCGACAGCACTGAAGCTTTCTTT
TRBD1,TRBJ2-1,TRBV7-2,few,CASSLRTGTLYNEQFF,TGTGCCAGCAGCCTTCGGACAGGTACTCTTTACAATGAGCAGTTCTTC
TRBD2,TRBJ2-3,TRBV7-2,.,CASSSDPSGRGTQYF,TGTGCCAGCAGCTCGGACCCTAGCGGGAGAGGTACGCAGTATTTT
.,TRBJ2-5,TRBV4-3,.,CASSSRETETQYF,TGCGCCAGCAGCAGTCGGGAGACGGAGACCCAGTACTTC
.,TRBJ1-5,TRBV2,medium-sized,CASTRGQNSNQPQHF,TGTGCCAGCACTAGAGGACAGAATAGCAATCAGCCCCAGCATTTT
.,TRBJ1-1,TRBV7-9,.,CASSSRPGTPDTEAFF,TGTGCCAGCAGCTCTAGACCCGGGACACCGGACACTGAAGCTTTCTTT
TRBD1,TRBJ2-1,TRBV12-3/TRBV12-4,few,CASHRDRVYNEQFF,TGTGCCAGCCACCGGGACAGGGTCTACAATGAGCAGTTCTTC
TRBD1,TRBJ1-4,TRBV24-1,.,CATSVKTGDMLKLFF,TGTGCCACCAGTGTCAAGACAGGGGATATGCTAAAACTGTTTTTT
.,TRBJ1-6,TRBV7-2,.,CASSFSGLANSPLHF,TGTGCCAGCAGCTTTTCAGGACTGGCTAATTCACCCCTCCACTTT
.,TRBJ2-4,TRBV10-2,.,CASSESKGLVVLAKNIQYF,TGCGCCAGCAGTGAGTCGAAAGGATTAGTGGTGCTAGCCAAAAACATTCAGTACTTC
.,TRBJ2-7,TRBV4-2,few,CASSQDLSGTSYEQYF,TGTGCCAGCAGCCAAGACCTTTCCGGGACATCCTACGAGCAGTACTTC